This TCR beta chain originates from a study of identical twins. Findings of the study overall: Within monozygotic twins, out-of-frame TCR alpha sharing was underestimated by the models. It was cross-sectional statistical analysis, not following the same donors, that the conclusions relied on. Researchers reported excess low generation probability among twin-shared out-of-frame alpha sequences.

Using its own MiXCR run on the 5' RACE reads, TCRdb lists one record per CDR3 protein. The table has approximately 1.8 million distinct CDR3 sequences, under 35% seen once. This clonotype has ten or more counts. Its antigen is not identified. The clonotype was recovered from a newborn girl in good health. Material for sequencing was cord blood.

In nucleotides, the CDR3 is TGTGCCAGCAGCTTAGGGACTAGCGGGTTATGGGACTACGAGCAGTACTTC. Amino acid sequence: CASSLGTSGLWDYEQYF. J is TRBJ2-7 and V is TRBV7-9; TRBD2 matches 11 bases. This CDR3 region has 17 residues. Per germline, CDR1 SEHNR and CDR2 FQNEAQ (reference sequence). V trimming: 1 base; J trimming: 3 bases; junction bases outside the gene matches: 8.